This T cell receptor beta chain was found in a study of technical replicates of blood from a handful of donors (dated 2017 in TCRdb). The CDR3 measures 14 amino acids from cysteine to phenylalanine. The DNA shown is the 42-base CDR3, in frame from base 1. Reading the germline V gene gives CDR1 SNHLY and CDR2 FYNNEI. Clipping removes 8 bases from V and 3 bases from J, with 9 as the unmatched junction base count. About this clone: Its antigen specificity is not known. Base qualities were left out, and no much larger clone turns up one base away.

Libraries were built with the immunoSEQ multiplex PCR assay. The table was pulled from immuneACCESS by TCRdb, which kept in-frame rearrangements only. Such tables lose some clones; where checked, under half of the loss comes from unresolved V genes, and the rest has no known cause. In this sample the table shows under 95,000 clones, just under 95% of which occur a single time. Over 0.2% of the sample rests with the top ten. The clonotype was recovered from a human donor in good health. The sample comprised T cells isolated from PBMCs. Recombination joined TRBV2 with TRBJ1-2; 7 middle bases align to TRBD1. The DNA reads TGTGCCAGCTCTTCCAGGGGGACGGACTATGGCTACACCTTC. It encodes CASSSRGTDYGYTF. Joined to the reference TRBV2 and TRBJ1-2 proteins, this CDR3 gives the full variable domain: EPEVTQTPSHQVTQMGQEVILRCVPISNHLYFYWYRQILGQKVEFLVSFYNNEISEKSEIFDDQFSVERPDGSNFTLKIRSTKLEDSAMYFCASSSRGTDYGYTFGSGTRLTVV.